The 26 T cell receptor beta chains below come from one sample, sequenced in a study of cytomegalovirus exposure and HLA in healthy donors. Primers for the PCR totalled 60 Vbeta and 13 Jbeta. The protocol was immunoSEQ multiplex PCR, while the TCRdb copy is restricted to in-frame clones and leaves out a portion. This sample's table has 100,000 to 150,000 clones. The sequencing input was PBMCs. These receptors were obtained from a man aged 18 to 30 in good health and CMV-seronegative.

On this clone itself: Other DNA sequences of this sample code for an identical CDR3. J is TRBJ2-5 and V is TRBV5-1, with a possible D match to TRBD1 (6 bases). This CDR3 contains 12 residues. The V and J ends lost 6 bases and 1 base respectively, with 7 bases between them. Germline lookup yields CDR1 SGHRS and CDR2 YFSETQ. CDR3 sequence (DNA): TGCGCCAGCACGGACAGCCAAGAGACCCAGTACTTC. As protein: CASTDSQETQYF.

CDR3 sequence: CASRLGQGHGYTF. The CDR3 DNA reads TGTGCCAGCAGGTTGGGACAGGGCCATGGCTACACCTTC. V and J are TRBV13 and TRBJ1-2, with TRBD1 matching 9 bases. Germline lookup yields CDR1 PRHDT and CDR2 FYEKMQ (reference sequence). There are 13 residues in the CDR3. Unmatched junction bases numbered 5, after V lost 6 bases and J lost 6 bases.

This sequence joins TRBV6-5 and TRBJ1-5, with D hard to call. V lost 4 bases and J lost 1, with 8 bases in between. Per the germline V gene, CDR1 is MNHEY and CDR2 is SVGAGI. The CDR3 is 14 amino acids. CDR3 sequence: CASSFDNSNQPQHF. In DNA form, the CDR3 reads TGTGCCAGCAGTTTCGACAACAGCAATCAGCCCCAGCATTTT.

The V call is TRBV9, the J call TRBJ2-7, with D unclear. Per germline, CDR1 SGDLS and CDR2 YYNGEE. Deletions cut 4 bases from V and 2 bases from J, with 16 bases between. The CDR3 covers 15 residues. The CDR3 bases are TGTGCCAGCAGCCCTTCACCGGGTGATACCTACGAGCAGTACTTC. It codes for CASSPSPGDTYEQYF.

The J gene is TRBJ1-2, the V gene TRBV7-6, with D tentatively TRBD1 (5 bases). V lost 0 bases and J 4 bases, leaving 12 bases between the germline ends. CDR3 length: 15 residues. CDR1 is SGHVS and CDR2 is FNYEAQ in the germline V gene. The CDR3: CASSLAEGHSYGYTF. The CDR3 DNA reads as TGTGCCAGCAGCTTAGCGGAGGGGCACAGCTATGGCTACACCTTC.

CDR3 nucleotides: TGTGCCAGTAGTAAACGCCTGACAGGGGGCTATTCACCCCTCCACTTT. Residues: CASSKRLTGGYSPLHF. The chain is built from TRBV19 and TRBJ1-6, with TRBD1 matching 10 bases. V shed 4 bases and J 8 bases; nucleotides not matched to a gene: 8. This CDR3 has 16 amino acids. Germline-derived CDR1 and CDR2 are LNHDA and SQIVND (reference sequence). Combining the CDR3 with reference TRBV19 and TRBJ1-6 gives the whole variable domain DGGITQSPKYLFRKEGQNVTLSCEQNLNHDAMYWYRQDPGQGLRLIYYSQIVNDFQKGDIAEGYSVSREKKESFPLTVTSAQKNPTAFYLCASSKRLTGGYSPLHFGNGTRLTVT.

The genes are TRBV5-4 and TRBJ2-1, with 10 bases lining up with TRBD2. The CDR3 totals 15 residues. Trimming at V came to 2 bases and at J to 9 bases, leaving 8 bases not matched to a gene. Germline CDR1 reads SGHNT; CDR2 reads YYREEE (reference sequence). The chain's CDR3 is CASSFGTSEEGEQFF. The CDR3 DNA sequence: TGTGCCAGCAGCTTCGGGACTAGCGAAGAAGGTGAGCAGTTCTTC.

This chain uses TRBV18 with TRBJ1-1, with TRBD1 matching 8 bases. In germline, CDR1 is KGHSH, CDR2 LQKENI. CDR3 length: 15 residues. V lost 1 base to trimming and J lost 2 bases; unmatched junction nucleotides: 3. The CDR3 spells CASSPRTGSNTEAFF. CDR3 in DNA: TGTGCCAGCTCACCACGGACAGGGTCCAACACTGAAGCTTTCTTT.

This chain uses TRBV5-1 with TRBJ1-4, with D uncertain. The CDR3 is 13 amino acids. The germline V and J ends were trimmed by 4 bases and 4 bases, with 8 bases remaining between them. The germline gives CDR1 SGHRS, CDR2 YFSETQ. This CDR3 is CASSPGSNEKLFF. The CDR3 DNA is TGCGCCAGCAGCCCCGGTAGTAATGAAAAACTGTTTTTT.

The chain couples TRBV30 to TRBJ1-2; D not resolved. Germline V CDR1 and CDR2: GTSNPN, SVGIG (reference sequence). Trimming took 2 bases from V and 0 from J, leaving 7 bases between them. This CDR3 is 13 amino acids long. The CDR3 DNA reads as TGTGCCTGGAGTACGAGCCCTAACTATGGCTACACCTTC. Translating gives CAWSTSPNYGYTF.

CDR3 in DNA: TGTGCCAGCAGTTTAAGGGTCTGGACAGAGAGCTCCTACGAGCAGTACTTC. It specifies CASSLRVWTESSYEQYF. The J gene is TRBJ2-7, the V gene TRBV28; tentatively, D is TRBD1 (6 bases). This CDR3 comprises 17 residues. Germline loops: CDR1 MDHEN, CDR2 SYDVKM. With 2 bases removed from V and 0 bases from J, the gap between germline ends came to 17 bases.

The chain has TRBV18 and TRBJ1-5, with a weak D call TRBD1 (5 bases). The CDR3 runs 15 residues. Germline assignment: CDR1 KGHSH and CDR2 LQKENI. The V end lost 6 bases, the J end lost 0 bases, and 12 bases lay between the germline ends. The CDR3 nucleotides are TGTGCCAGCTCTGGCAGGGCCTATAGCAATCAGCCCCAGCATTTT. This encodes CASSGRAYSNQPQHF.

The chain joins TRBV2 to TRBJ2-7; maybe TRBD2 (6 bases). The CDR3 covers 15 residues. V was cut by 5 bases and J by 3 bases, with 17 bases left in between. Germline CDR1 SNHLY, CDR2 FYNNEI. CDR3 sequence reads: CASSPRTTPFYEQYF. CDR3 coding DNA: TGTGCCAGCAGTCCCCGGACTACCCCTTTCTACGAGCAGTACTTC.

This sequence joins TRBV29-1 and TRBJ1-1, with 12 bases identical to TRBD1. CDR3 length: 14 residues. In germline, CDR1 is SQVTM, CDR2 ANQGSEA. Germline trimming cut 2 bases from V and 6 bases from J; bases unmatched to any gene: 4. The CDR3 spells CSVERDRGRAEAFF. DNA for the CDR3: TGCAGCGTTGAACGGGACAGGGGGCGTGCTGAAGCTTTCTTT.

The J gene is TRBJ1-2, the V gene TRBV29-1; D not certain. Trimming took off 1 base at V and 7 bases at J, with 10 bases between the two ends. Germline CDR1 SQVTM, CDR2 ANQGSEA. This CDR3 comprises 12 residues. The CDR3 region is CSVEVYRGGYTF. Here the CDR3 DNA reads TGCAGCGTTGAAGTATATCGGGGTGGCTACACCTTC.

The chain is built from TRBV6-5 and TRBJ2-2; 8 nucleotides line up with TRBD2. Germline lookup yields CDR1 MNHEY and CDR2 SVGAGI. V lost 5 bases, J lost 6 bases, and 5 bases stayed unmatched. CDR3 length: 14 amino acids. The CDR3 reads CASSTRTSPGELFF. CDR3 DNA sequence: TGTGCCAGCAGTACCCGGACTAGCCCCGGGGAGCTGTTTTTT.

The gene calls are TRBV29-1 and TRBJ2-5, with TRBD1 matching over 10 bases. Gene TRBJ2-7 matches the end of the DNA better, so the J call may be wrong. The CDR3 has 12 residues. Germline V lookup: CDR1 SQVTM, CDR2 ANQGSEA. The CDR3 nucleotides are TGCAGCGTTGACAGGACAGGGGGCGAGCAGTACTTC. Translation: CSVDRTGGEQYF.

The chain carries TRBV29-1 and TRBJ2-3; 14 bases agree with TRBD2. V shed 4 bases, J shed 1 base, and the junction held 4 bases outside the gene matches. The CDR3 extends over 16 amino acids. The germline V gene has CDR1 SQVTM and CDR2 ANQGSEA. CDR3 nucleotide sequence: TGCAGCGTTGTGGGGACTAGCGGGGGCCGCACAGATACGCAGTATTTT. Protein product: CSVVGTSGGRTDTQYF.

CDR3 amino acids: CASSAQEYF. CDR3 nucleotides: TGTGCCAGCAGCGCACAGGAGTATTTT. V usage is TRBV5-5 and J usage is TRBJ2-3, with D maybe TRBD1 (5 bases). V was cut by 4 bases and J by 13 bases, with 7 bases left in between. Germline values: CDR1 SGHKS, CDR2 YYEKEE (reference sequence). The CDR3 consists of 9 residues.

CDR3 nucleotide sequence: TGTGCCAGCAGCCCGGGTAGTTCTGGAAACACCATATATTTT. Translated: CASSPGSSGNTIYF. The rearrangement links TRBV11-2 to TRBJ1-3; D unclear. Germline CDR1 and CDR2: SGHAT and FQNNGV. V lost 5 bases and J lost 1, with 9 bases in between. This CDR3 is 14 amino acids long.

This chain uses TRBV5-1 with TRBJ1-1, with a tentative D call TRBD1 (5 bases). The CDR3 length is 14 residues. Germline assignment: CDR1 SGHRS and CDR2 YFSETQ. Trimming left V 5 bases short and J 5 bases short, with 16 bases between. In DNA form, the CDR3 reads TGCGCCAGCAGTCTCAGGGAGGGTAGGACTGAAGCTTTCTTT. It codes for CASSLREGRTEAFF.

The chain couples TRBV6-5 to TRBJ2-2, with 11 bases fitting TRBD1. The ends lost 2 bases at V and 4 bases at J; junction bases unmatched: 0. Per the germline V gene, CDR1 is MNHEY and CDR2 is SVGAGI. This CDR3 contains 15 residues. The CDR3 bases are TGTGCCAGCAGTTACGGGACAGGGGGCACCGGGGAGCTGTTTTTT. This gives the protein CASSYGTGGTGELFF.

The chain joins TRBV5-1 to TRBJ2-2; D not certain. This CDR3 has 14 amino acids. Trimming shortened V by 0 bases and J by 5 bases, and 8 bases separated the two germline ends. Germline V gene lookup returns CDR1 SGHRS and CDR2 YFSETQ. CDR3 in amino acids: CASSLEAATGELFF. The CDR3 DNA reads as TGCGCCAGCAGCTTGGAGGCAGCGACCGGGGAGCTGTTTTTT.

The chain has TRBV7-8 and TRBJ1-1, with a tentative D call TRBD1 (6 bases). V was trimmed by 4 bases and J by 5 bases, leaving 17 bases between them. The CDR3 length is 15 residues. The germline CDR1 and CDR2 sequences are SGHVS and FQNEAQ. In DNA form, the CDR3 reads TGTGCCAGCAGCTCAACGATGAACAGGGTTACTGAAGCTTTCTTT. Amino acids: CASSSTMNRVTEAFF.

The rearrangement uses TRBV11-3 and TRBJ1-6; TRBD1 is a possible D gene (6 bases). This CDR3 spans 18 amino acids. Deletions cut 5 bases from V and 6 bases from J, with 23 bases between. Germline CDR1 SGHNT, CDR2 YENEEA. CDR3 DNA sequence: TGTGCCAGCAGCCACTCCGTGGTTACAGGGTATCTTAATTCACCCCTCCACTTT. The encoded protein is CASSHSVVTGYLNSPLHF.

The chain links TRBV6-1 to TRBJ1-2, with 8 nucleotides matching TRBD1. Germline CDR1 reads MNHNS; CDR2 reads SASEGT. The CDR3 totals 14 residues. V lost 1 base to trimming and J lost 8 bases; unmatched junction nucleotides: 6. CDR3: CASSEGDRGRGYTF. CDR3 nucleotide sequence: TGTGCCAGCAGTGAAGGAGACAGGGGTAGAGGCTACACCTTC.